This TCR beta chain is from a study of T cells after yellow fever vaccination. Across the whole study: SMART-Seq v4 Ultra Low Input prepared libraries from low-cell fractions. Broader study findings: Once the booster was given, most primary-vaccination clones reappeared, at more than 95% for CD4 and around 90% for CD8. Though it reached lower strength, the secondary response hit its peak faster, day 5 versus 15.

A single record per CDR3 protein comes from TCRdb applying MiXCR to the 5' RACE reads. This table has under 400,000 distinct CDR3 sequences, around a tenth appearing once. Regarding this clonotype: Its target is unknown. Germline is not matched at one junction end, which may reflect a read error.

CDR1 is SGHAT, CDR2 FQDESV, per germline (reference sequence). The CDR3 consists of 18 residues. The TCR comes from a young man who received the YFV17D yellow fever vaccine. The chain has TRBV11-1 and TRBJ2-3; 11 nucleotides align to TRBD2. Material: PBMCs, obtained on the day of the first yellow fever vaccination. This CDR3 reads CACSLRGSGGASADTQYF. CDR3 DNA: TGTGCCTGCAGCTTAAGGGGTAGCGGGGGGGCCAGCGCAGATACGCAGTATTTT. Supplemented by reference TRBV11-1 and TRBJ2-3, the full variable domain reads EAEVAQSPRYKITEKSQAVAFWCDPISGHATLYWYRQILGQGPELLVQFQDESVVDDSQLPKDRFSAERLKGVDSTLKIQPAELGDSAMYLCACSLRGSGGASADTQYFGPGTRLTVL.